Each of the 15 T cell receptor beta chains below was sequenced from the same sample in a study of T-cell reconstitution after alpha-beta-depleted transplantation in children. Using unique molecular identifiers, the investigators prepared the TCRbeta library. TCRdb independently ran MiXCR on the PCR reads; one entry per CDR3 protein. The sample has about 230,000 distinct CDR3 sequences; approximately 9.8% are singletons. The source was PBMCs from the stem cell graft donor, collected from the stem cell graft. These TCRs come from a human donor who donated a stem cell graft to a child with SCID.

This clonotype appeared many times. The V call is TRBV15, the J call TRBJ1-1; weak D call: TRBD1 (5 bases). There are 15 residues in the CDR3. Trimming stripped 0 bases from V and 4 bases from J, with 12 bases between. CDR1 and CDR2 from the germline V gene are LNHNV and YYDKDF (reference sequence). The CDR3 DNA reads as TGTGCCACCAGCAGAGATCGAGGAGGGGCCACTGAAGCTTTCTTT. Its protein product is CATSRDRGGATEAFF.

The J gene is TRBJ1-5, the V gene TRBV19; D not resolved. Germline CDR1 reads LNHDA; CDR2 reads SQIVND (reference sequence). This CDR3 region has 14 residues. V lost 5 bases, J lost 5 bases, and 13 bases lay in between. The chain's CDR3 is CASSSFMEYQPQHF. The CDR3 DNA reads TGTGCCAGTAGTTCTTTTATGGAGTATCAGCCCCAGCATTTT.

The chain recombines TRBV2 with TRBJ2-7; 7 bases match TRBD1. The CDR3 extends over 14 amino acids. Germline CDR1 and CDR2: SNHLY and FYNNEI. The V and J ends lost 7 bases and 2 bases, in that order; junction bases with no gene match: 8. CDR3 DNA sequence: TGTGCCAGCAAGCCGGACAGGAGTACCTACGAGCAGTACTTC. Translating gives CASKPDRSTYEQYF.

Many counts were recorded for this clonotype. This chain connects TRBV5-5 to TRBJ2-7, with a weak D call TRBD1 (5 bases). Trimming cost V 3 bases and J 3 bases, with 13 bases left between them. The V gene's germline CDR1 is SGHKS and CDR2 YYEKEE (reference sequence). The length of the CDR3 is 14 residues. In nucleotides, the CDR3 is TGTGCCAGCAGCTCCCTCGACAGTTACTACGAGCAGTACTTC. Amino acids: CASSSLDSYYEQYF.

This clonotype was observed a few times. The V call is TRBV3-1, the J call TRBJ2-7; the match to TRBD1 covers 7 bases. The CDR3 covers 14 residues. Trimming took 5 bases from V and 7 from J; bases not matched to a gene: 11. Germline CDR1 LGHDT, CDR2 YNNKEL (reference sequence). The DNA of the CDR3 is TGTGCCAGCAGCAAAAGGGACAGACTACAGGAGCAGTACTTC. Translation gives CASSKRDRLQEQYF.

This clonotype came up many times. The chain has TRBV5-1 and TRBJ2-1; D is undetermined. Trimming pared 1 base from V and 10 bases from J, leaving 9 bases between. This CDR3 is built from 12 residues. Germline V gene sequence: CDR1 SGHRS, CDR2 YFSETQ. CDR3 residues: CASSLPNGEQFF. The CDR3 DNA reads as TGCGCCAGCAGCTTGCCAAACGGCGAGCAGTTCTTC.

This clonotype was seen many times. J is TRBJ1-4 and V is TRBV15; 7 nucleotides agree with TRBD1. The V gene end was trimmed by 4 bases and the J gene end by 7 bases; junction bases not matched to a gene: 6. Germline assignment: CDR1 LNHNV and CDR2 YYDKDF (reference sequence). The CDR3 spans 14 residues. CDR3 protein: CATSTYRGSEKLFF. The CDR3 bases are TGTGCCACCAGCACCTACAGGGGTAGTGAAAAACTGTTTTTT.

The sample holds one count of this clonotype. The gene calls are TRBV13 and TRBJ1-2; 9 bases fit TRBD1. Germline CDR1 PRHDT, CDR2 FYEKMQ (reference sequence). V lost 5 bases and J lost 5; bases outside the gene matches: 6. This CDR3 region has 14 residues. The CDR3 spells CASSVDRGFYGYTF. The CDR3 bases are TGTGCCAGCAGCGTGGACAGGGGTTTTTATGGCTACACCTTC.

This clonotype was detected only a few times. V gene TRBV7-4 combines with J gene TRBJ1-6; 7 bases align to TRBD1. V dropped 5 bases and J dropped 0; count of bases not matched to a gene: 13. CDR3 length: 19 residues. Germline V gives CDR1 SGHVT, CDR2 SQSDAQ. The DNA for the CDR3 is TGTGCCAGCAGCCCCAAACGAAGACAGGGCCGCTCCTATAATTCACCCCTCCACTTT. This codes for CASSPKRRQGRSYNSPLHF.

This clonotype was counted at least ten times. In nucleotides, the CDR3 is TGCAGTGCTAGAGCTATAATGGGACAGGGGAAGATGTACACTGAAGCTTTCTTT. Translation: CSARAIMGQGKMYTEAFF. This rearrangement joins TRBV20-1 to TRBJ1-1; 10 bases fit TRBD1. V was pared by 1 base and J by 3 bases, with 14 bases of the junction left unmatched. The CDR3 covers 18 residues. CDR1 and CDR2 from the germline V gene are DFQATT and SNEGSKA (reference sequence).

This clonotype was seen many times. Compared with germline, one end of the junction differs, possibly owing to a read error. This rearrangement joins TRBV20-1 to TRBJ2-1; 11 bases line up with TRBD2. CDR3 length equals 17 residues. Germline V lookup: CDR1 DFQATT, CDR2 SNEGSKA (reference sequence). The CDR3 loop reads CCARDSSGGIRYNEQFF. The CDR3 DNA is TGCTGTGCTAGAGATTCTAGCGGGGGGATTCGCTACAATGAGCAGTTCTTC.

This clonotype was counted at least ten times. This chain joins TRBV20-1 and TRBJ2-5, with 9 bases identical to TRBD2. The V segment lost 0 bases and the J segment 2 bases; nucleotides outside the gene matches: 4. The CDR3 has 15 residues. Germline V gives CDR1 DFQATT, CDR2 SNEGSKA (reference sequence). The CDR3 spells CSARDPSGGQETQYF. In DNA, the CDR3 is TGCAGTGCTAGAGATCCCAGCGGGGGGCAAGAGACCCAGTACTTC.

This clonotype came up many times. The CDR3 DNA follows: TGTGCCAGCAGTTTACTCTCTGGGGCCAACGTCCTGACTTTC. Translated: CASSLLSGANVLTF. The chain has TRBV27 and TRBJ2-6; D gene uncertain. The CDR3 is made up of 14 amino acids. V was shortened by 2 bases and J by 0 bases, with 2 bases between the two germline ends. Germline V CDR1 and CDR2: MNHEY, SMNVEV (reference sequence). The variable domain in full, completed from reference TRBV27 and TRBJ2-6, reads EAQVTQNPRYLITVTGKKLTVTCSQNMNHEYMSWYRQDPGLGLRQIYYSMNVEVTDKGDVPEGYKVSRKEKRNFPLILESPSPNQTSLYFCASSLLSGANVLTFGAGSRLTVL.

This clonotype was found many times. The gene calls are TRBV6-6 and TRBJ1-6; D might be TRBD1 (5 bases). V was cut by 2 bases and J by 8 bases, with 10 bases left in between. Germline lookup yields CDR1 MNHNY and CDR2 SVGAGI (reference sequence). The CDR3 extends over 14 amino acids. The CDR3, as DNA: TGTGCCAGCAGTTACCGGGGGTTGTATTCACCCCTCCACTTT. It encodes CASSYRGLYSPLHF.

This clonotype was seen at least ten times. The CDR3 coding sequence is TGCAGTGTGGGGACTGGAATCTATAGCAATCAGCCCCAGCATTTT. It yields the protein CSVGTGIYSNQPQHF. The chain combines TRBV20-1 with TRBJ1-5; TRBD1 might be the D (5 bases). CDR1 and CDR2 (germline): DFQATT, SNEGSKA (reference sequence). The CDR3 covers 15 residues. Trimming removed 7 bases at V and 0 bases at J, with 16 bases between.